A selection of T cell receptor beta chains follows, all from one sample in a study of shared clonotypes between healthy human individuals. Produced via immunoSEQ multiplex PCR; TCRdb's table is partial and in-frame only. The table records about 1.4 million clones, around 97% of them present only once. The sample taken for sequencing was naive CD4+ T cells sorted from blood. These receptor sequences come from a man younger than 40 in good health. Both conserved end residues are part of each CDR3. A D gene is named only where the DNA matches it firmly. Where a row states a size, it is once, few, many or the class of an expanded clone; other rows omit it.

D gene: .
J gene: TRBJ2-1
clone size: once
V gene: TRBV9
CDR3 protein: CASSVVNNAGYNEQFF
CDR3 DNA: TGTGCCAGCAGCGTCGTTAACAATGCGGGGTACAATGAGCAGTTCTTC

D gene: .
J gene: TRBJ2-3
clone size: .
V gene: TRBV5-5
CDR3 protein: CASSSRDTGTDTQYF
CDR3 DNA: TGTGCCAGCAGCTCGCGGGACACCGGCACAGATACGCAGTATTTT

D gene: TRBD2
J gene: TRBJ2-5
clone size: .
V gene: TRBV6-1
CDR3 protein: CASSARLAMETQYF
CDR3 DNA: TGTGCCAGCAGTGCACGACTAGCTATGGAGACCCAGTACTTC

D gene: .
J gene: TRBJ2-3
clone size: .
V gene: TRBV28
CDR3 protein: CATNPSRSFTDTQYF
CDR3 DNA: TGTGCCACTAATCCTAGCCGATCCTTCACAGATACGCAGTATTTT

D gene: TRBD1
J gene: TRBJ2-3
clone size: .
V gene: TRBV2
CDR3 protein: CASSKDRVSDTQYF
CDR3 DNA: TGTGCCAGCAGTAAGGACAGGGTCTCAGATACGCAGTATTTT

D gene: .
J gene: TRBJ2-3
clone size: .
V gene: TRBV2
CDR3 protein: CATSITDTQYF
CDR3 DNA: TGTGCCACCAGTATCACAGATACGCAGTATTTT

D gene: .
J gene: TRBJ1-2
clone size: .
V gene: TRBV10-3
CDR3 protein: CAINGAGEAYGYTF
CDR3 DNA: TGTGCCATCAACGGGGCAGGGGAAGCCTATGGCTACACCTTC

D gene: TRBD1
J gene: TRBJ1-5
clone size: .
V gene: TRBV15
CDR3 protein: CATSRTGVQPQHF
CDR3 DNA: TGTGCCACCAGCAGAACAGGGGTCCAGCCCCAGCATTTT

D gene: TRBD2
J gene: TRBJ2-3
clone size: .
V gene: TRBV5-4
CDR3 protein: CASSLRLAGGTDTQYF
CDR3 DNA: TGTGCCAGCAGCTTGCGACTAGCGGGGGGCACAGATACGCAGTATTTT

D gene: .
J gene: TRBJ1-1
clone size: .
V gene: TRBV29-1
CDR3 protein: CSVQLKFAEPYAFF
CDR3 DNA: TGCAGCGTTCAGCTTAAGTTTGCGGAGCCATACGCTTTCTTT

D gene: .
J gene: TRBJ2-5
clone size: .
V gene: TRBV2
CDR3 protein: CASIGTRTDQETQYF
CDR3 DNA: TGTGCCAGCATTGGAACCCGAACAGACCAAGAGACCCAGTACTTC

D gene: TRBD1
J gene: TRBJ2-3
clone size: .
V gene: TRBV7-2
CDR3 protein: CASSFLGTGTDTQYF
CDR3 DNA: TGTGCCAGCAGCTTTTTGGGGACAGGCACAGATACGCAGTATTTT

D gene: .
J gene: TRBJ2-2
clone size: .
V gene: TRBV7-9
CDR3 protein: CASSLSTGELFF
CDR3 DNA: TGTGCCAGCAGCTTATCGACCGGGGAGCTGTTTTTT

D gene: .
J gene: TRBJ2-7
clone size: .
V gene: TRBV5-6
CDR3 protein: CASSPRDTYSYEQYF
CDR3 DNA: TGTGCCAGCAGCCCACGGGACACCTACTCCTACGAGCAGTACTTC

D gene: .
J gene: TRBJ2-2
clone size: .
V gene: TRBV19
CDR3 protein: CASSTHLPLNTGELFF
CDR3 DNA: TGTGCCAGTAGTACCCACCTACCGTTGAACACCGGGGAGCTGTTTTTT

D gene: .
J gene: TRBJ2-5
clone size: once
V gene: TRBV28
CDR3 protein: CATGPRVRGLTQYF
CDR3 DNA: TGTGCCACAGGGCCGAGGGTGCGGGGACTTACCCAGTACTTC

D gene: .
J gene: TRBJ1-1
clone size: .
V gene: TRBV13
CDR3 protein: CASSIYREIAFSEAFF
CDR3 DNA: TGTGCCAGCAGCATATACAGGGAAATCGCATTCTCTGAAGCTTTCTTT

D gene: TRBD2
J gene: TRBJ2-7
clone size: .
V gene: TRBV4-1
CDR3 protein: CASSLWGGMSYEQYF
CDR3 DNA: TGCGCCAGCAGCCTTTGGGGGGGGATGTCCTACGAGCAGTACTTC

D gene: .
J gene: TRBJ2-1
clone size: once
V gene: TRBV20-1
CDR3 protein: CSARHYNEQFF
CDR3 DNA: TGCAGTGCTAGACATTACAATGAGCAGTTCTTC

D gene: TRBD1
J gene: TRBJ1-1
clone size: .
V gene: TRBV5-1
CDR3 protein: CASSLVQGDTEAFF
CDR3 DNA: TGCGCCAGCAGCTTGGTACAGGGGGATACTGAAGCTTTCTTT

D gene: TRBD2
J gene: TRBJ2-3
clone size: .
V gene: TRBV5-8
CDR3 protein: CASSLTSGALGRGRTDTQYF
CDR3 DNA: TGTGCCAGCAGCTTAACTAGCGGGGCGCTAGGGAGGGGACGCACAGATACGCAGTATTTT

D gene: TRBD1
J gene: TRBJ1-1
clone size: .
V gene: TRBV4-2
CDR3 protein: CASSLDRWRDTEAFF
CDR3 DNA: TGTGCCAGCAGCCTGGACAGGTGGAGAGACACTGAAGCTTTCTTT

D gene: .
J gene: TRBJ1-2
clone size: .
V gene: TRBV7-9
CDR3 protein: CASSSGFRTSYGYTF
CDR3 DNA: TGTGCCAGCAGCTCCGGGTTCAGGACTTCATATGGCTACACCTTC

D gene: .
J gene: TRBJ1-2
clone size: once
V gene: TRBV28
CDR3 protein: CASSFLGVYGYTF
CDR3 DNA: TGTGCCAGCAGTTTCTTAGGTGTCTATGGCTACACCTTC

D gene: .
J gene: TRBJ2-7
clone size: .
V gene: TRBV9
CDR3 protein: CASSVDLSASYEQYF
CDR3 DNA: TGTGCCAGCAGCGTAGATCTCAGCGCCTCCTACGAGCAGTACTTC

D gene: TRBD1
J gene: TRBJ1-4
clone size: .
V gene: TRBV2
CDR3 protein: CASSWDRGVEKLFF
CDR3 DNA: TGTGCCAGCAGTTGGGACAGGGGAGTTGAAAAACTGTTTTTT

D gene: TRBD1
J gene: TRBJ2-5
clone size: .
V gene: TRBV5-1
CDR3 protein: CASSQGQGETQYF
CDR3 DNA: TGCGCCAGCAGCCAAGGACAGGGAGAGACCCAGTACTTC

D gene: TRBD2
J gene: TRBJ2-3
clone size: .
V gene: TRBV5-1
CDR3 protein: CASSLAGTSGTDTQYF
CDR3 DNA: TGCGCCAGCAGCTTGGCTGGGACTAGCGGAACAGATACGCAGTATTTT

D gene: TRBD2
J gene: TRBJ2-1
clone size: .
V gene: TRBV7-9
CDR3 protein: CASSNIGLANEQFF
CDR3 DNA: TGTGCCAGCAGCAACATCGGACTAGCGAATGAGCAGTTCTTC

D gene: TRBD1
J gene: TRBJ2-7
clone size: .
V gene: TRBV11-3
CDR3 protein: CASSPQTGDHEQYF
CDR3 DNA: TGTGCCAGCAGCCCACAAACAGGGGACCACGAGCAGTACTTC

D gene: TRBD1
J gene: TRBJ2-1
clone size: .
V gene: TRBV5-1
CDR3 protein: CASSLQGVIDNEQFF
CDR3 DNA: TGCGCCAGCAGCCTCCAGGGGGTAATAGACAATGAGCAGTTCTTC

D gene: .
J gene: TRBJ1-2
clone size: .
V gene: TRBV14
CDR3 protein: CASSYLRSHGYTF
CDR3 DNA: TGTGCCAGCAGCTATCTGAGGAGCCATGGCTACACCTTC

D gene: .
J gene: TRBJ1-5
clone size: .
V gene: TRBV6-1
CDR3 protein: CASSEKQGGSNQPQHF
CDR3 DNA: TGTGCCAGCAGTGAAAAGCAGGGAGGGAGCAATCAGCCCCAGCATTTT

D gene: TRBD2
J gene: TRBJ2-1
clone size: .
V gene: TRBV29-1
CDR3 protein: CSVVTSGSSGRYNEQFF
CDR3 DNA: TGCAGCGTTGTCACCAGTGGCAGTAGCGGGAGGTACAATGAGCAGTTCTTC

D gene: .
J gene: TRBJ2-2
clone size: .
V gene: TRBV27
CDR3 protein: CASSWGATGELFF
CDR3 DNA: TGTGCCAGCAGTTGGGGGGCAACCGGGGAGCTGTTTTTT

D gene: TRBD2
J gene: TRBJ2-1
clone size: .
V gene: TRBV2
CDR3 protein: CACRNSGSPGGQFF
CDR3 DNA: TGTGCCTGCCGAAATAGCGGGAGCCCTGGTGGGCAGTTCTTC

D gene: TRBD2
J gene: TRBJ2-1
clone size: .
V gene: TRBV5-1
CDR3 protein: CASSPGLARDEQFF
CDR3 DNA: TGCGCCAGCAGCCCGGGACTAGCTAGAGATGAGCAGTTCTTC

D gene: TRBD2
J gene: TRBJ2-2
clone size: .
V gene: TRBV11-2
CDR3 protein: CASSPRLAGYTGELFF
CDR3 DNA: TGTGCCAGCAGCCCGCGACTAGCCGGGTACACCGGGGAGCTGTTTTTT

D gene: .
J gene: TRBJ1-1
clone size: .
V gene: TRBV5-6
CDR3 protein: CASSLEGGTEAFF
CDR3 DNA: TGTGCCAGCAGCTTGGAAGGGGGGACTGAAGCTTTCTTT

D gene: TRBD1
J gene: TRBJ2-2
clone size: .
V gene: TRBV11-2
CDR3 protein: CASRQTGSGTGELFF
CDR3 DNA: TGTGCCAGCAGACAGACAGGGTCGGGCACCGGGGAGCTGTTTTTT

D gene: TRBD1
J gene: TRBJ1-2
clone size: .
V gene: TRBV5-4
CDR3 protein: CASSFVQGAHYGYTF
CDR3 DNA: TGTGCCAGCAGCTTCGTTCAGGGGGCCCACTATGGCTACACCTTC

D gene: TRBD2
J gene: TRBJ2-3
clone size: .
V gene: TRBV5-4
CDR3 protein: CASSSNLAGVTDTQYF
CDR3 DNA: TGTGCCAGCAGTTCTAATCTAGCGGGGGTCACAGATACGCAGTATTTT

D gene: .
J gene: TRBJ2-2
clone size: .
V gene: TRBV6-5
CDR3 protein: CASSYRSNTGELFF
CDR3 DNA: TGTGCCAGCAGTTACAGATCGAACACCGGGGAGCTGTTTTTT

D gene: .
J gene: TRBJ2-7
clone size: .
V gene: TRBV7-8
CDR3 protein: CASSLQSERLAF
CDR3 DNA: TGTGCCAGCAGCTTACAGAGCGAAAGGCTGGCCTTC

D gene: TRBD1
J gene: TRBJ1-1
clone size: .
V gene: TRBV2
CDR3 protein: CASTRSILGDREDVAFF
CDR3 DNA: TGTGCCAGCACTCGGTCGATTTTGGGGGACAGAGAGGATGTTGCTTTCTTT

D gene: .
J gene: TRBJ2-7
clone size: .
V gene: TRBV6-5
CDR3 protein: CASSFGASIPYEQYF
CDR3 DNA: TGTGCCAGCAGTTTCGGCGCCTCAATTCCCTACGAGCAGTACTTC

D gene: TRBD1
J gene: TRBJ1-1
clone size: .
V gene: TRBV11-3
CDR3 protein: CASSPRQGEAFF
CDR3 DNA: TGTGCCAGCAGCCCAAGACAGGGCGAAGCTTTCTTT

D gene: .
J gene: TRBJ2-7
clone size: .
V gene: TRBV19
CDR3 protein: CASSIAYRAYEQYF
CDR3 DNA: TGTGCCAGTAGTATAGCCTACAGGGCCTACGAGCAGTACTTC

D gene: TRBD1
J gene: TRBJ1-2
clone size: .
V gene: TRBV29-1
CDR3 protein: CSTYRGPYGYTF
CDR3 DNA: TGCAGCACTTACAGGGGACCCTATGGCTACACCTTC

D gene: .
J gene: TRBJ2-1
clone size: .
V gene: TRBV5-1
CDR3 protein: CASSLGQEYNEQFF
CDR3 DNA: TGCGCCAGCAGCTTGGGACAGGAATACAATGAGCAGTTCTTC

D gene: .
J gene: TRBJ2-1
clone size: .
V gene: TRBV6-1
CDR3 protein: CASSEQPGSSYNEQFF
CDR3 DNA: TGTGCCAGCAGTGAACAACCGGGCAGCTCCTACAATGAGCAGTTCTTC

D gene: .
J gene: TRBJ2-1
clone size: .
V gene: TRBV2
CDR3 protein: CASSEDLYNEQFF
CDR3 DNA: TGTGCCAGCAGTGAGGACCTCTACAATGAGCAGTTCTTC

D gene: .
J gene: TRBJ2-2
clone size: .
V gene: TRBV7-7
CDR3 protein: CASSLGANTGELFF
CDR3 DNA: TGTGCCAGCAGCTTAGGAGCGAACACCGGGGAGCTGTTTTTT

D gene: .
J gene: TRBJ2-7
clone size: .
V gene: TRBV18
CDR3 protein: CASSRDRSSEQYF
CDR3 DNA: TGTGCCAGCTCACGAGACCGGAGCAGCGAGCAGTACTTC